Below, 20 T cell receptor beta chains from the same sample are listed, as sequenced in a study of OX40 agonist ivuxolimab in advanced cancers. Profiled with immunoSEQ multiplex PCR; TCRdb holds only in-frame clones, not every one. The repertoire holds some 130,000 clones, around 93% seen once, with approximately 0.99% in the top ten. Sequenced material: CD4+ or CD8+ T cells sorted from blood, taken in a trial of the OX40 agonist ivuxolimab. The origin of the receptors is an adult with an advanced solid tumor such as melanoma, head and neck, liver or kidney cancer.

The rearrangement joins TRBV13 to TRBJ2-7; TRBD1 matches 9 bases. V dropped 5 bases and J dropped 5; count of bases not matched to a gene: 10. The CDR3 has 15 residues. Germline CDR1 reads PRHDT; CDR2 reads FYEKMQ (reference sequence). DNA of the CDR3: TGTGCCAGCAGCATCCGGACAGGGGAGCGCCACGAGCAGTACTTC. Its protein is CASSIRTGERHEQYF.

This sequence joins TRBV29-1 and TRBJ1-4; D uncertain. V was shortened by 6 bases and J by 3 bases, with 14 bases between the two germline ends. CDR3 length: 14 amino acids. Looked up from germline, CDR1 is SQVTM and CDR2 is ANQGSEA. This chain's CDR3 is CSVHRQAANEKLFF. The CDR3 region has the DNA TGCAGCGTGCACCGGCAGGCGGCTAATGAAAAACTGTTTTTT.

The genes are TRBV28 and TRBJ1-5; TRBD1 agrees at 7 bases. The ends lost 7 bases at V and 11 bases at J; junction bases unmatched: 14. CDR3 length: 14 residues. CDR1 and CDR2 from the germline V gene are MDHEN and SYDVKM. CDR3 DNA: TGTGCCAGCACCCCCGACAGGGTTGGAGGGGCCCAGCATTTT. Amino acid sequence: CASTPDRVGGAQHF. The complete variable domain, with remaining parts taken from reference TRBV28 and TRBJ1-5, reads DVKVTQSSRYLVKRTGEKVFLECVQDMDHENMFWYRQDPGLGLRLIYFSYDVKMKEKGDIPEGYSVSREKKERFSLILESASTNQTSMYLCASTPDRVGGAQHFGDGTRLSIL.

As DNA, the CDR3 is TGTGCCAGCAGTTGGCCCGGTGCTTATGGCTACACCTTC. Protein sequence: CASSWPGAYGYTF. This sequence joins TRBV28 and TRBJ1-2, with D unresolved. Germline V gene lookup returns CDR1 MDHEN and CDR2 SYDVKM. CDR3 length: 13 amino acids. V was trimmed by 4 bases and J by 5 bases, leaving 11 bases between them.

The chain combines TRBV5-1 with TRBJ2-3, with 8 bases matching TRBD2. V dropped 0 bases and J dropped 0; count of bases not matched to a gene: 9. The CDR3 is 18 amino acids. CDR1 is SGHRS, CDR2 YFSETQ, per germline. The DNA of the CDR3 is TGCGCCAGCAGCTTGGGGTGGACTAGCAAGGTTAGCACAGATACGCAGTATTTT. Translating it yields CASSLGWTSKVSTDTQYF.

The chain couples TRBV6-6 to TRBJ1-1, with D perhaps TRBD1 (6 bases). CDR1 and CDR2 from the germline V gene are MNHNY and SVGAGI (reference sequence). V was pared by 2 bases and J by 5 bases, with 15 bases between. CDR3 length: 15 residues. CDR3 amino acids: CASSYGGRGETEAFF. The CDR3 region has the DNA TGTGCCAGCAGTTACGGCGGCAGGGGAGAAACTGAAGCTTTCTTT.

The rearrangement links TRBV7-3 to TRBJ2-3, with TRBD2 matching 8 bases. The CDR3 runs 19 residues. Germline assignment: CDR1 SGHTA and CDR2 FQGTGA. The trim removed 1 base at V and 3 bases at J, leaving 15 bases unmatched. For the CDR3, the DNA is TGTGCCAGCAGCTTAAGGCGCGGTCGAGCGGGAGTCACAACAGATACGCAGTATTTT. This codes for CASSLRRGRAGVTTDTQYF.

In its sample, this clone was seen once. V is TRBV6-5 and J is TRBJ1-6; TRBD1 might be the D (5 bases). CDR3 length equals 16 residues. V was pared by 0 bases and J by 8 bases, with 14 bases between. Germline V gene data show CDR1 as MNHEY and CDR2 as SVGAGI. The CDR3 region is CASSYSTVKADSPLHF. The CDR3 DNA sequence: TGTGCCAGCAGTTACTCGACAGTGAAAGCAGATTCACCCCTCCACTTT.

The V gene is TRBV4-1, the J gene TRBJ1-6; tentative D call: TRBD1 (5 bases). V dropped 7 bases and J dropped 0 bases, with 16 bases sitting between them. The CDR3 consists of 17 residues. CDR1 and CDR2 from the germline V gene are MGHRA and YSYEKL. The CDR3, as DNA: TGCGCCAGCACCCCGGGGAGGGGTAGCTCCTATAATTCACCCCTCCACTTT. This encodes CASTPGRGSSYNSPLHF.

The rearrangement joins TRBV5-1 to TRBJ2-4; no definite D call. CDR3 length equals 17 residues. Germline values: CDR1 SGHRS, CDR2 YFSETQ. Trimming left V 3 bases short and J 0 bases short, with 16 bases between. CDR3 protein: CASSSQPVPTAKNIQYF. The CDR3 nucleotides are TGCGCCAGCAGCTCCCAACCGGTTCCCACAGCCAAAAACATTCAGTACTTC.

This clone appeared a single time. The chain recombines TRBV18 with TRBJ2-1; 11 bases are a match to TRBD2. V shed 3 bases and J 5 bases; nucleotides not matched to a gene: 9. This CDR3 has 17 residues. Germline-derived CDR1 and CDR2 are KGHSH and LQKENI. CDR3 amino acids: CASSPSTGTSGHNEQFF. The CDR3 coding sequence is TGTGCCAGCTCACCGTCAACCGGGACTAGCGGCCACAATGAGCAGTTCTTC.

In this sample, this clone turned up once. This chain joins TRBV4-3 and TRBJ2-7, with D tentatively TRBD1 or TRBD2 (5 bases each). The V and J ends lost 1 base and 6 bases respectively, with 22 bases between them. Germline V CDR1 and CDR2: LGHNA, YSLEER. The CDR3 extends over 17 amino acids. CDR3 sequence (DNA): TGCGCCAGCAGCCAAGGCCTCCCCGGGACCGGCCCCTCCGAGCAGTACTTC. This encodes CASSQGLPGTGPSEQYF.

This clone was picked up one time. The chain has TRBV6-5 and TRBJ1-2; tentative D call: TRBD1 (5 bases). The CDR3 spans 15 residues. Germline V gene sequence: CDR1 MNHEY, CDR2 SVGAGI. Trimming took off 0 bases at V and 8 bases at J, with 16 bases between the two ends. In nucleotides, the CDR3 is TGTGCCAGCAGTTACTCAGGGAGGGGCCCTTCGGGCTACACCTTC. It specifies CASSYSGRGPSGYTF.

The chain is built from TRBV7-2 and TRBJ1-2; D not resolved. The germline V gene encodes CDR1 SGHTA and CDR2 FQGNSA. V was cut by 3 bases and J by 4 bases, with 15 bases left in between. The CDR3 sequence is 15 residues long. Here the CDR3 reads CASSLAGTAPYGYTF. The CDR3 DNA reads TGTGCCAGCAGCTTGGCCGGTACGGCTCCCTATGGCTACACCTTC.

The V and J genes are TRBV4-3 and TRBJ1-2; possible D gene TRBD1, 5 bases. The CDR3 extends over 16 amino acids. Trimming stripped 0 bases from V and 7 bases from J, with 18 bases between. CDR1 and CDR2 (germline): LGHNA, YSLEER. The CDR3 here is CASSQDLGRDSFGYTF. The CDR3 DNA reads as TGCGCCAGCAGCCAAGATTTGGGCAGGGACTCTTTTGGCTACACCTTC.

This clone appeared once. The V call is TRBV5-1, the J call TRBJ2-5; D is possibly TRBD1 (5 bases). Trimming took 6 bases from V and 0 from J, leaving 12 bases between them. Germline assignment: CDR1 SGHRS and CDR2 YFSETQ. This CDR3 spans 14 amino acids. The CDR3 DNA is TGCGCCAGCAAGGACACATTGTACCAAGAGACCCAGTACTTC. Translation gives CASKDTLYQETQYF.

This chain uses TRBV20-1 with TRBJ1-1; D is unresolved. The CDR3 totals 11 residues. Germline V gene sequence: CDR1 DFQATT, CDR2 SNEGSKA (reference sequence). V was cut by 3 bases and J by 0 bases, with 2 bases left in between. The CDR3 spells CSASVNTEAFF. The DNA for the CDR3 is TGCAGTGCTAGTGTGAACACTGAAGCTTTCTTT.

V gene TRBV9 combines with J gene TRBJ1-3; no firm D call. V lost 4 bases and J 0 bases, leaving 11 bases between the germline ends. This CDR3 region has 15 residues. Per the germline V gene, CDR1 is SGDLS and CDR2 is YYNGEE. The CDR3 here is CASSTRASSGNTIYF. CDR3 nucleotide sequence: TGTGCCAGCAGCACCAGAGCCAGCTCTGGAAACACCATATATTTT.

This sequence joins TRBV5-4 and TRBJ2-7, with TRBD2 matching over 10 bases. Germline V gene sequence: CDR1 SGHNT, CDR2 YYREEE (reference sequence). V was pared by 2 bases and J by 2 bases, with 7 bases of the junction left unmatched. The CDR3 contains 16 residues. As DNA, the CDR3 is TGTGCCAGCAGCTTATTAGCGGGAGGCAAAACCTACGAGCAGTACTTC. Translation: CASSLLAGGKTYEQYF.

The V gene is TRBV7-2, the J gene TRBJ2-5, with 9 bases that match TRBD2. The J call may be wrong; the DNA end is better matched by TRBJ2-7. The length of the CDR3 is 15 residues. CDR1 is SGHTA, CDR2 FQGNSA, per germline. This chain's CDR3 is CASSRSGGFGYEQYF. DNA for the CDR3: TGTGCCAGCAGCCGTAGCGGGGGATTCGGCTACGAGCAGTACTTC.